A selection of T cell receptor beta chains follows, all from one sample in a study of regulatory T cells in long-lasting Graves disease. TCRdb passed the multiplex PCR reads through MiXCR, listing each CDR3 protein once. The data contain a few hundred thousand distinct CDR3 sequences, around 20% of them singletons. This specimen consisted of peripheral blood mononuclear cells (PBMCs), obtained at new diagnosis, from a patient treated with antithyroid drugs. These receptors came from a female donor with Graves disease. Both conserved end residues are part of each CDR3. Each record gives: V gene, D gene, clone size, J gene, CDR3 protein, CDR3 DNA. A D gene is named only where the DNA matches it firmly. Not all rows give a size; the values are once, few, many and, for expanded clones, a class.

>TRBV6-1|-|many|TRBJ2-1
CASSTGSYEQFF
TGTGCCAGCAGCACAGGGAGCTATGAGCAGTTCTTC
>TRBV12-3/TRBV12-4|-|many|TRBJ1-5
CASSFGNGGKGNNQPQHF
TGTGCCAGCAGTTTTGGCAACGGGGGGAAAGGGAACAATCAGCCCCAGCATTTT
>TRBV24-1|TRBD1|many|TRBJ2-7
CATSAGTGIAYEQYF
TGTGCCACCAGCGCCGGGACAGGGATCGCCTACGAGCAGTACTTC
>TRBV4-2|-|many|TRBJ2-1
CASSQGGVSYNEQFF
TGTGCCAGCAGCCAAGGGGGGGTCTCCTACAATGAGCAGTTCTTC
>TRBV5-1|-|-|TRBJ1-6
CASSPGGTENSPLHF
TGCGCCAGCAGCCCGGGGGGGACGGAGAATTCACCCCTCCACTTT
>TRBV5-4|-|many|TRBJ2-7
CASSTSERQYF
TGTGCCAGCAGCACCTCTGAGCGGCAGTACTTC
>TRBV5-1|TRBD1|many|TRBJ1-1
CASSLTGVNTEAFF
TGCGCCAGCAGCTTGACAGGGGTCAACACTGAAGCTTTCTTT
>TRBV10-3|-|many|TRBJ2-5
CAISEVGSQETQYF
TGTGCCATCAGTGAAGTAGGCAGCCAAGAGACCCAGTACTTC
>TRBV20-1|-|many|TRBJ1-1
CSARERGMDTEAFF
TGCAGTGCTAGAGAGAGGGGCATGGACACTGAAGCTTTCTTT
>TRBV6-2/TRBV6-3|-|many|TRBJ1-1
CASSDGPFDTEAFF
TGTGCCAGCAGTGATGGCCCTTTCGACACTGAAGCTTTCTTT
>TRBV7-9|-|many|TRBJ2-3
CASSLDSTDTQYF
TGTGCCAGCAGTCTGGACAGCACAGATACGCAGTATTTT
>TRBV10-3|TRBD2|few|TRBJ2-3
CAAGDQGPDTQYF
TGTGCCGCGGGGGACCAAGGACCAGATACGCAGTATTTT
>TRBV19|-|few|TRBJ1-1
CASSNEMNTEAFF
TGTGCCAGTAGTAACGAGATGAACACTGAAGCTTTCTTT
>TRBV7-2|TRBD2|-|TRBJ2-1
CASSLGGLAGGKQFF
TGTGCCAGCAGCCTTGGGGGACTAGCGGGAGGGAAGCAGTTCTTC
>TRBV4-2|-|many|TRBJ1-1
CASSHQGWDTEAFF
TGTGCCAGCAGCCATCAAGGGTGGGACACTGAAGCTTTCTTT
>TRBV28|-|many|TRBJ1-1
CASSLSGVYEAFF
TGTGCCAGCAGTTTATCTGGGGTCTACGAAGCTTTCTTT
>TRBV7-2|-|many|TRBJ2-7
CASSPNLYEQYF
TGTGCCAGCAGCCCAAATCTCTACGAGCAGTACTTC
>TRBV29-1|-|many|TRBJ1-1
CSVDGGKNTEAFF
TGCAGCGTTGACGGGGGAAAGAACACTGAAGCTTTCTTT
>TRBV10-2|-|many|TRBJ2-5
CASSESGSLETQYF
TGCGCCAGCAGTGAGTCGGGCTCGTTGGAGACCCAGTACTTC
>TRBV6-4|TRBD1|few|TRBJ2-1
CASSDSMTGSHNEQFF
TGTGCCAGCAGTGACTCGATGACAGGGTCTCACAATGAGCAGTTCTTC
>TRBV19|TRBD1|few|TRBJ2-1
CARSQPGQGFGEQFF
TGTGCCCGTAGCCAACCGGGACAGGGCTTCGGTGAGCAGTTCTTC
>TRBV10-3|TRBD2|few|TRBJ2-7
CAIRSGTSGSYERYF
TGTGCCATCAGGTCAGGGACTAGCGGATCCTACGAGCGGTACTTC
>TRBV5-4|-|many|TRBJ1-1
CASSRQGPNTEAFF
TGTGCCAGCAGCCGCCAGGGGCCGAACACTGAAGCTTTCTTT
>TRBV29-1|TRBD2|many|TRBJ2-3
CSVRGLVTDTQYF
TGCAGCGTACGGGGACTAGTGACAGATACGCAGTATTTT
>TRBV5-6|-|many|TRBJ2-7
CASSLGPIANREQYF
TGTGCCAGCAGCTTGGGACCGATTGCTAACCGAGAGCAGTACTTC
>TRBV4-3|TRBD1|many|TRBJ2-7
CASSQHRDRAYEQYF
TGCGCCAGCAGCCAGCACCGGGACAGGGCCTACGAGCAGTACTTC
>TRBV15|TRBD1|many|TRBJ2-7
CATSRDQGAGEQYF
TGTGCCACCAGCAGAGATCAGGGGGCTGGCGAGCAGTACTTC
>TRBV3-1|-|many|TRBJ2-7
CASSQGTGSDEQYF
TGTGCCAGCAGCCAAGGGACGGGGAGCGACGAGCAGTACTTC
>TRBV12-3/TRBV12-4|TRBD1|many|TRBJ1-5
CASSPGQGSQPQHF
TGTGCCAGCAGCCCGGGACAGGGCAGCCAGCCCCAGCATTTT
>TRBV25-1|-|few|TRBJ1-1
CASSELAWTEAFF
TGTGCCAGCAGTGAATTAGCGTGGACTGAAGCTTTCTTT
>TRBV4-3|-|many|TRBJ2-1
CASSQNAGPSVYNEQFF
TGCGCCAGCAGCCAAAACGCAGGGCCTAGCGTCTACAATGAGCAGTTCTTC
>TRBV20-1|-|many|TRBJ2-3
CSAREASDTQYF
TGCAGTGCTAGAGAGGCGTCAGATACGCAGTATTTT
>TRBV2|TRBD1|many|TRBJ1-1
CATRDRVTTEAFF
TGTGCCACCAGAGACAGGGTCACCACTGAAGCTTTCTTT
>TRBV30|TRBD1|few|TRBJ2-5
CASDTGTGAWETQYF
TGTGCCTCCGACACCGGGACAGGGGCTTGGGAGACCCAGTACTTC
>TRBV4-3|-|-|TRBJ1-5
CASSQDLMFSDNQPQHF
TGCGCCAGCAGCCAAGATCTTATGTTCTCGGACAATCAGCCCCAGCATTTT
>TRBV20-1|-|-|TRBJ2-3
CSAGRLVGTDTQYF
TGCAGTGCTGGGAGACTTGTCGGAACAGATACGCAGTATTTT
>TRBV5-1|TRBD1|few|TRBJ2-1
CASSLSDQGAFNEQFF
TGCGCCAGCAGCTTGAGCGACCAGGGGGCCTTCAATGAGCAGTTCTTC
>TRBV7-3|-|many|TRBJ1-5
CASSWAIDQPQHF
TGTGCCAGCAGCTGGGCTATTGATCAGCCCCAGCATTTT
>TRBV6-1|TRBD2|-|TRBJ2-3
CASSVGLAGADTQYF
TGTGCCAGCAGTGTCGGACTAGCGGGGGCAGATACGCAGTATTTT
>TRBV5-1|TRBD2|-|TRBJ2-1
CASSTFGGGSYNEQFF
TGCGCCAGCAGCACCTTTGGGGGGGGCTCCTACAATGAGCAGTTCTTC
>TRBV12-3/TRBV12-4|TRBD1|many|TRBJ1-5
CASSSRTGEQPQHF
TGTGCCAGCAGTTCCCGGACAGGGGAGCAGCCCCAGCATTTT
>TRBV12-3/TRBV12-4|-|many|TRBJ1-5
CASRAPNQPQHF
TGTGCCAGCAGGGCACCCAATCAGCCCCAGCATTTT
>TRBV14|TRBD2|many|TRBJ2-7
CASSQGSSGWEYEQYF
TGTGCCAGCAGCCAAGGTTCTAGCGGGTGGGAGTACGAGCAGTACTTC
>TRBV7-2|-|many|TRBJ2-1
CASSYGGGGYEQFF
TGTGCCAGCAGCTATGGGGGCGGGGGTTATGAGCAGTTCTTC
>TRBV6-2/TRBV6-3|TRBD2|few|TRBJ2-3
CASRFLAGVPTDTQYF
TGTGCCAGCAGATTTTTAGCGGGGGTTCCCACAGATACGCAGTATTTT
>TRBV7-2|-|many|TRBJ1-2
CASSSLHFAGGYTF
TGTGCCAGCAGCTCCCTACATTTTGCTGGAGGCTACACCTTC
>TRBV3-1|-|many|TRBJ1-2
CASSQPGAQTNYGYTF
TGTGCCAGCAGCCAACCGGGGGCGCAGACTAACTATGGCTACACCTTC
>TRBV24-1|TRBD1|-|TRBJ2-1
CATSDPRTGEDEQFF
TGTGCCACCAGTGATCCCCGGACAGGGGAGGACGAGCAGTTCTTC
>TRBV20-1|TRBD1|many|TRBJ1-5
CSARQGGGQPQHF
TGCAGTGCTCGACAGGGCGGCGGTCAGCCCCAGCATTTT
>TRBV11-2|TRBD2|many|TRBJ2-1
CASSYLAGGPYEQFF
TGTGCCAGCAGTTACCTAGCGGGGGGGCCGTATGAGCAGTTCTTC